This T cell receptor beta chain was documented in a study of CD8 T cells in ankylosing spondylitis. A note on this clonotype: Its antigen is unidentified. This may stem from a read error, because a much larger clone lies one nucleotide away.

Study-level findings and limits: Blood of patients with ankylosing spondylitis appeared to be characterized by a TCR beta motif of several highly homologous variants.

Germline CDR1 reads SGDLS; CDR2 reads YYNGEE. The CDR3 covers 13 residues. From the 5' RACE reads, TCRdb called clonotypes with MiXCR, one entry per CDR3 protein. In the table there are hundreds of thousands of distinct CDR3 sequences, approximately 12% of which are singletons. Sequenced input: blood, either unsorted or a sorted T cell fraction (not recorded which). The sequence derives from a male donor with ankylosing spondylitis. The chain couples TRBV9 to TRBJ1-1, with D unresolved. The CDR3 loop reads CASRVGPNTEAFF. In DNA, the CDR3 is TGTGCCAGCAGAGTAGGACCGAACACTGAAGCTTTCTTT.